The clone carrying this T cell receptor (beta chain) has more than one count but fewer than ten. Looked up from germline, CDR1 is KGHSH and CDR2 is LQKENI. This CDR3 comprises 14 residues. After removal of 6 bases from V and 5 bases from J, the junction contained 7 bases not matched to a gene. As processed by the authors: Using reference gene primer amplification, nucleated cell counts were estimated. TCRdb's copy holds only in-frame clones and misses some; the assay was immunoSEQ multiplex PCR. The D gene and trimming were derived from the DNA, and the V and J assignments and clone size from that table. Of roughly 280,000 clones listed, about 86% are singletons. This record comes from a study of blood T cell repertoires in COVID-19. At the level of the study: Acute and convalescent COVID-19 specimens originated in the United States, Italy and Spain. Sample material is recorded as cDNA or gDNA derived from T cells, B-cell-depleted T cells, or PBMCs.

The chain combines TRBV18 with TRBJ2-7, with TRBD1 identical over 10 bases. Sequencing input: peripheral blood. This clonotype was obtained from a man aged 18 to 30 with active or convalescent COVID-19. The chain's CDR3 is CASSPDRGFNEQYF. The DNA of the CDR3 is TGTGCCAGCTCTCCGGACAGGGGGTTCAACGAGCAGTACTTC.